This T cell receptor (beta chain) stems from a study of post-analysis software for immune sequencing data. Regarding the study as a whole: Roughly five TRBV segments appeared more often in patients than in controls, and TRBV5-6, TRBV5-1 and TRBV20-1 were among these.

In this sample, this clonotype turned up a few times. The antigen is unknown. Unique-molecular-identifier-tagged TCR beta cDNA libraries were used. A single record per CDR3 protein comes from TCRdb applying MiXCR to the PCR reads. Of about 820,000 distinct CDR3 sequences listed, around 50% were seen once; the top ten hold roughly 4.4%. Germline-derived CDR1 and CDR2 are SGHRS and YFSETQ. The CDR3 contains 12 residues. The V and J ends lost 1 base and 3 bases respectively, with 5 bases between them. Sequencing input: blood. J is TRBJ2-7 and V is TRBV5-1, with D unresolved. This clonotype was sampled from a girl between 10 and 17 years old with multiple sclerosis. Here the CDR3 reads CASSLFIYEQYF. CDR3 bases: TGCGCCAGCAGCTTGTTCATCTACGAGCAGTACTTC.